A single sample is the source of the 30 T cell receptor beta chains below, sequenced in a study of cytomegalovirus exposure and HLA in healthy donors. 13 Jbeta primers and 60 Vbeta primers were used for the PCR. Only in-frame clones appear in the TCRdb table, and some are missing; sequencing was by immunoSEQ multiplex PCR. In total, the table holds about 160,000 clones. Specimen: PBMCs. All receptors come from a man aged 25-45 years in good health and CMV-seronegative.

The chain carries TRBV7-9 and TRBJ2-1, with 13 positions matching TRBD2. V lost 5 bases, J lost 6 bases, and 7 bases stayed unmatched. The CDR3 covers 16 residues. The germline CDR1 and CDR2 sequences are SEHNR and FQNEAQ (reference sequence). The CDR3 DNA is TGTGCCAGCAGCGCCCCGGGACTAGCGGGGTTCAATGAGCAGTTCTTC. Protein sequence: CASSAPGLAGFNEQFF. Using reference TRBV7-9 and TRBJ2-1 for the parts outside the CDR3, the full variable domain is DTGVSQNPRHKITKRGQNVTFRCDPISEHNRLYWYRQTLGQGPEFLTYFQNEAQLEKSRLLSDRFSAERPKGSFSTLEIQRTEQGDSAMYLCASSAPGLAGFNEQFFGPGTRLTVL.

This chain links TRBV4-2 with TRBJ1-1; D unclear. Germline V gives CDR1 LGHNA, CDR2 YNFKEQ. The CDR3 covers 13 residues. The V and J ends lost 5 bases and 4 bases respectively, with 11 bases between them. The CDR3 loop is CASSRRVGTEAFF. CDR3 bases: TGTGCCAGCAGCAGGAGGGTGGGCACTGAAGCTTTCTTT.

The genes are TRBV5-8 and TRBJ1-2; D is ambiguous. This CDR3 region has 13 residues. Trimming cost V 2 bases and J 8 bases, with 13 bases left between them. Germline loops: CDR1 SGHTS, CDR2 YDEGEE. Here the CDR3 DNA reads TGTGCCAGCAGCTTTCGGACCTGGAGGGGCTACACCTTC. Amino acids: CASSFRTWRGYTF.

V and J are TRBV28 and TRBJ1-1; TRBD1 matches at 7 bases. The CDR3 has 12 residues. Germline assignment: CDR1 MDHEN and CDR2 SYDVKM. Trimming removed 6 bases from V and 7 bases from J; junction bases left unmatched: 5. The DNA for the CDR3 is TGTGCCAGCAGCGGGACAGCCTATGAAGCTTTCTTT. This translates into CASSGTAYEAFF.

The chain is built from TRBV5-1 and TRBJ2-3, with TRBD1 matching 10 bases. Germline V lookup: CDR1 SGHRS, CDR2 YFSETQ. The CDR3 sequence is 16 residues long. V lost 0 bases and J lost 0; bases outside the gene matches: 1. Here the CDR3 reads CASSLGQGASTDTQYF. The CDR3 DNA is TGCGCCAGCAGCTTGGGACAGGGGGCGAGCACAGATACGCAGTATTTT.

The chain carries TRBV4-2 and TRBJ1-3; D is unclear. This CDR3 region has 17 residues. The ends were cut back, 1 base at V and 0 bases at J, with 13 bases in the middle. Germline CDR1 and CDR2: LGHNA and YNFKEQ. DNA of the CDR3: TGTGCCAGCAGCCAAGGGGAAAGGACTGACTCTGGAAACACCATATATTTT. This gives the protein CASSQGERTDSGNTIYF.

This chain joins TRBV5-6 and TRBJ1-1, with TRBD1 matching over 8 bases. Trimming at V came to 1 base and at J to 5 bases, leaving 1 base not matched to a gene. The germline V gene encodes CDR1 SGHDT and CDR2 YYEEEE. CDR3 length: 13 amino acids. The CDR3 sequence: CASSLNRGTEAFF. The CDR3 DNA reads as TGTGCCAGCAGCTTGAACAGGGGGACTGAAGCTTTCTTT.

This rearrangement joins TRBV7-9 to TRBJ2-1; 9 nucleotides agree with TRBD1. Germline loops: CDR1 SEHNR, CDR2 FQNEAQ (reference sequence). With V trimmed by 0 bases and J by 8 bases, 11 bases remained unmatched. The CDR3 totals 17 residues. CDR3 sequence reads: CASSLAPGTGTHHEQFF. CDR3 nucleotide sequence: TGTGCCAGCAGCTTAGCCCCGGGGACAGGGACGCACCATGAGCAGTTCTTC.

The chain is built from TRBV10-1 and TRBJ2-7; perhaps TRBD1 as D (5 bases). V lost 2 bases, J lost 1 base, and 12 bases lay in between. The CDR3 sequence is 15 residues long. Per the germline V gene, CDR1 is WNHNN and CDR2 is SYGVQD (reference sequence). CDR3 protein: CASSEVLGDSYEQYF. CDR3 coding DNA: TGCGCCAGCAGTGAGGTTTTAGGGGATTCCTACGAGCAGTACTTC.

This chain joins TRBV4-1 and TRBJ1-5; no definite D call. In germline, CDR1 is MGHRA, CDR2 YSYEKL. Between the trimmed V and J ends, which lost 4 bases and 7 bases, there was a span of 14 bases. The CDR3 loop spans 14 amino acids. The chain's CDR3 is CASSPFGSGQPQHF. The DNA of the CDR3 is TGCGCCAGCAGCCCTTTTGGGTCGGGGCAGCCCCAGCATTTT.

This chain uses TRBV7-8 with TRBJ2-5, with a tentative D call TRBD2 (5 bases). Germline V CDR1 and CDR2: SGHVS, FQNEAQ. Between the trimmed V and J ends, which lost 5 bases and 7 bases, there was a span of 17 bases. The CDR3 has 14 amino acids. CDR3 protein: CASSLRPRDGTQYF. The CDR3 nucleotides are TGTGCCAGCAGCCTACGGCCTCGGGATGGGACCCAGTACTTC.

CDR3 DNA: TGTGCCAGCAGTGAAGCACCTTACGACGGGAGGGCATCCTACGAGCAGTACTTC. As protein: CASSEAPYDGRASYEQYF. The chain employs TRBV2 and TRBJ2-7; TRBD2 matches 8 bases. The V gene's germline CDR1 is SNHLY and CDR2 FYNNEI. This CDR3 is 18 amino acids long. V lost 0 bases to trimming and J lost 1 base; unmatched junction nucleotides: 11. Complete variable domain (other parts from reference TRBV2 and TRBJ2-7): EPEVTQTPSHQVTQMGQEVILRCVPISNHLYFYWYRQILGQKVEFLVSFYNNEISEKSEIFDDQFSVERPDGSNFTLKIRSTKLEDSAMYFCASSEAPYDGRASYEQYFGPGTRLTVT.

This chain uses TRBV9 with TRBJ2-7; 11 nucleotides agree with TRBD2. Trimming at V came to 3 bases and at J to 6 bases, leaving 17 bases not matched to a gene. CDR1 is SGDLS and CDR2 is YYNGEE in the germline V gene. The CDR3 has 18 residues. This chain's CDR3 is CASSAGSGTSGFWGEQYF. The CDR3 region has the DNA TGTGCCAGCAGCGCCGGATCCGGGACTAGCGGATTTTGGGGCGAGCAGTACTTC. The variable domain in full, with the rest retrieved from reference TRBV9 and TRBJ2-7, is DSGVTQTPKHLITATGQRVTLRCSPRSGDLSVYWYQQSLDQGLQFLIQYYNGEERAKGNILERFSAQQFPDLHSELNLSSLELGDSALYFCASSAGSGTSGFWGEQYFGPGTRLTVT.

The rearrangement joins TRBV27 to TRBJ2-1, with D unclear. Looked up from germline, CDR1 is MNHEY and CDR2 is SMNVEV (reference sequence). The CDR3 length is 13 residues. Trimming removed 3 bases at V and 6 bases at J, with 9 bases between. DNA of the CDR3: TGTGCCAGCAGTTTGGGCCTACCCAATGAGCAGTTCTTC. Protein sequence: CASSLGLPNEQFF.

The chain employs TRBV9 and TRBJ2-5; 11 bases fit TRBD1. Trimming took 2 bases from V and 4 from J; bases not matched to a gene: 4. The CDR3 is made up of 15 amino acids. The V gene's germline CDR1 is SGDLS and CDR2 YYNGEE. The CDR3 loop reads CASSVRTGGGETQYF. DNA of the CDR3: TGTGCCAGCAGCGTTAGGACAGGGGGCGGAGAGACCCAGTACTTC.

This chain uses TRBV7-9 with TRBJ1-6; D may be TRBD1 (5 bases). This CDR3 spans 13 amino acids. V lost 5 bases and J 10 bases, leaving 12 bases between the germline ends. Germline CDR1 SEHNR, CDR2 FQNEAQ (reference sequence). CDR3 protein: CASSRGGESPLHF. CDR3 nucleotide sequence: TGTGCCAGCAGCCGTGGGGGGGAATCACCCCTCCACTTT. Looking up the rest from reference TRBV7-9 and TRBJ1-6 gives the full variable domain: DTGVSQNPRHKITKRGQNVTFRCDPISEHNRLYWYRQTLGQGPEFLTYFQNEAQLEKSRLLSDRFSAERPKGSFSTLEIQRTEQGDSAMYLCASSRGGESPLHFGNGTRLTVT.

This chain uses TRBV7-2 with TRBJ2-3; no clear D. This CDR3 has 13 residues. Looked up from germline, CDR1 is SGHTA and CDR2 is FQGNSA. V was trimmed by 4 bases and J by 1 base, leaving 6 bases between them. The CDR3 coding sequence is TGTGCCAGCAGCTCAGTCGGCACAGATACGCAGTATTTT. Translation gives CASSSVGTDTQYF.

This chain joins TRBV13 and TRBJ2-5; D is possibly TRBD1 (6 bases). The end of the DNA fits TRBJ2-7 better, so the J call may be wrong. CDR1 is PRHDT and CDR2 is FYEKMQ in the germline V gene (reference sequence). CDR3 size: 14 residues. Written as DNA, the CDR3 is TGTGCCAGTGTTAAGCAGGGGATAACCTACGAGCAGTACTTC. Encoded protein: CASVKQGITYEQYF.

The CDR3 loop is CASSLYQGVEAFF. The CDR3 DNA reads TGTGCCAGCAGCTTGTACCAGGGGGTTGAAGCTTTCTTT. This rearrangement joins TRBV5-4 to TRBJ1-1; 7 bases agree with TRBD1. The V segment lost 1 base and the J segment 7 bases; nucleotides outside the gene matches: 4. CDR1 is SGHNT and CDR2 is YYREEE in the germline V gene (reference sequence). The length of the CDR3 is 13 residues.

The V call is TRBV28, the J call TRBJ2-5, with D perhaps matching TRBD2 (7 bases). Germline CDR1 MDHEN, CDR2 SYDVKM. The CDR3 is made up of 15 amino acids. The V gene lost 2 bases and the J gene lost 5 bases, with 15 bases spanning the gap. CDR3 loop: CASSLAQGRGETQYF. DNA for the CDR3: TGTGCCAGCAGTTTAGCGCAGGGGAGGGGGGAGACCCAGTACTTC.

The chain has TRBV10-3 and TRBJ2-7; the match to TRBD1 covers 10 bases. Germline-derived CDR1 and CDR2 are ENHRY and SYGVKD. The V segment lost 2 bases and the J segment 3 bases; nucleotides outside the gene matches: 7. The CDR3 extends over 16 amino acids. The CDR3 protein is CAISETGTGAFYEQYF. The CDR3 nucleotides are TGTGCCATCAGTGAGACCGGGACAGGGGCGTTCTACGAGCAGTACTTC.

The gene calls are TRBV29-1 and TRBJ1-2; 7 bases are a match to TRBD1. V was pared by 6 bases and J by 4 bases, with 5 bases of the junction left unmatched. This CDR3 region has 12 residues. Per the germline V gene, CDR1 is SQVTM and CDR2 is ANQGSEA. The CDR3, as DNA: TGCAGCGTGACAGGGAGGCTCTATGGCTACACCTTC. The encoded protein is CSVTGRLYGYTF.

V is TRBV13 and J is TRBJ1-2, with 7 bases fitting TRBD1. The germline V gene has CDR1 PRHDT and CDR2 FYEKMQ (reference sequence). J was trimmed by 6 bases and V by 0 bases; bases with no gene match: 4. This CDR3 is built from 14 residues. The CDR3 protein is CASSLGQGVDGYTF. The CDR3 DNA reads TGTGCCAGCAGCTTAGGTCAGGGGGTCGATGGCTACACCTTC.

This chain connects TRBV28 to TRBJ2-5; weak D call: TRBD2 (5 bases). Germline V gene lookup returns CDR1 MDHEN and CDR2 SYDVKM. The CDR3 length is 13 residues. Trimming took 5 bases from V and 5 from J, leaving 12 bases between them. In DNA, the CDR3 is TGTGCCAGCAGTGCCGGGGTAGGGGAGACCCAGTACTTC. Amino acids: CASSAGVGETQYF.

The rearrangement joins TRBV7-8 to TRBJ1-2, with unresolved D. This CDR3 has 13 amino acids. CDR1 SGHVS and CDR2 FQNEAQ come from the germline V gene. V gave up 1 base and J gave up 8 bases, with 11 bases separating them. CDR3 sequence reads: CASSLDGGRGYTF. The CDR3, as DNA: TGTGCCAGCAGCTTAGATGGCGGGAGAGGCTACACCTTC.

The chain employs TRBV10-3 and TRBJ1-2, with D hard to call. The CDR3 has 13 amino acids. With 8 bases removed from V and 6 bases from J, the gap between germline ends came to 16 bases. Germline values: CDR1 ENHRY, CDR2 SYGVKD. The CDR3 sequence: CAILTGFEDGYTF. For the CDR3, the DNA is TGTGCCATCTTAACGGGGTTTGAGGATGGCTACACCTTC.

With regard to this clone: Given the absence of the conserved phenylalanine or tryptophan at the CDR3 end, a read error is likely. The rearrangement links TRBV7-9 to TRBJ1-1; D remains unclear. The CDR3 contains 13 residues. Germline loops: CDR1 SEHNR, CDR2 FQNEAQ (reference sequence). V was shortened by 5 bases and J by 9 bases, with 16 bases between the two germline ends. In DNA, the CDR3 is TGTGCCAGCAGCCAACCGCCGACGGGTCAAGCTTTCTCT. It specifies CASSQPPTGQAFS.

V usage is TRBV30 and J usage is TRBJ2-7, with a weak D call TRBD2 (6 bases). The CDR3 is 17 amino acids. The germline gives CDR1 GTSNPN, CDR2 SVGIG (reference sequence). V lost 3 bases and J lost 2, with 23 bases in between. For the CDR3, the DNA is TGTGCCTGGAGGCTGCCCGGGTGGAGGGGAAGACCCTACGAGCAGTACTTC. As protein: CAWRLPGWRGRPYEQYF. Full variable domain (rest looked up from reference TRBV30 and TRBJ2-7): SQTIHQWPATLVQPVGSPLSLECTVEGTSNPNLYWYRQAAGRGLQLLFYSVGIGQISSEVPQNLSASRPQDRQFILSSKKLLLSDSGFYLCAWRLPGWRGRPYEQYFGPGTRLTVT.

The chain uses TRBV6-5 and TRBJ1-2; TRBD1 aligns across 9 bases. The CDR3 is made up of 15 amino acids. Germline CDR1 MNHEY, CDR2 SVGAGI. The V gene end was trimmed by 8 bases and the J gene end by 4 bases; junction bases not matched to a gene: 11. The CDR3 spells CASLRKWGQGYGYTF. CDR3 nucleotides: TGTGCCAGCCTACGAAAGTGGGGACAGGGCTATGGCTACACCTTC.

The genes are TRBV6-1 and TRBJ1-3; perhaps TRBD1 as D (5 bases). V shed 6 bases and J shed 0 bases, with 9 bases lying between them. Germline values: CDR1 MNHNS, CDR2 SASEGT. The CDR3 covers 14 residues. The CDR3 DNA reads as TGTGCCAGCAGAAGGGGTATCTCTGGAAACACCATATATTTT. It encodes CASRRGISGNTIYF.